The clone carrying this T cell receptor (beta chain) was seen a single time. Its antigen is not identified. Produced via immunoSEQ multiplex PCR; TCRdb's table is partial and in-frame only. The sample includes roughly 120,000 clones, around 93% seen only once; the top ten take 3% to 4.5%. Germline V gene data show CDR1 as SGHNT and CDR2 as YENEEA. V lost 5 bases and J lost 4; bases outside the gene matches: 5. The CDR3 spans 14 residues. The time point denotes: peripheral blood 6 weeks after treatment start. Patients were diagnosed with urothelial carcinoma, either locally advanced or metastatic. This specimen comes from a study of PD-L1 blockade in urothelial cancer. Overall study context: Intravenous atezolizumab, 1,200 mg every 3 weeks, was begun by patients at some point between 2012 and 2014. Blood analyses occurred 3 weeks (second dose) and 6 weeks post treatment start.

Study-wide findings and caveats: Having blood TCR clonality under the median before treatment predicted better survival.

Sequencing used PBMCs, obtained around atezolizumab (anti-PD-L1) treatment. This sequence joins TRBV11-3 and TRBJ2-3, with 8 bases matching TRBD1. The TCR comes from a man aged 55-75 years with urothelial cancer. In nucleotides, the CDR3 is TGTGCCAGCAGCCCCGGACAGGGTGCAGATACGCAGTATTTT. It encodes CASSPGQGADTQYF.